This TCR beta chain came from a study of blood T cell repertoires in COVID-19. Turning to the study itself: PBMCs, B-cell-depleted T cells, or T cells provided the cDNA or gDNA that made up the material.

Method: immunoSEQ multiplex PCR; TCRdb's copy keeps in-frame clones and lacks some. The table lists some 110,000 clones, about four fifths of them singletons. The CDR3 has 16 residues. The V end lost 4 bases, the J end lost 2 bases, and 15 bases lay between the germline ends. The V gene's germline CDR1 is LNHDA and CDR2 SQIVND (reference sequence). The rearrangement joins TRBV19 to TRBJ1-3; D might be TRBD1 (5 bases). The sequenced material came from peripheral blood. This receptor was obtained from a woman aged 70-85 years with acute or convalescent COVID-19. The CDR3 loop is CASSRGDFWTGNTIYF. In DNA form, the CDR3 reads TGTGCCAGTAGTAGGGGCGACTTCTGGACTGGAAACACCATATATTTT.